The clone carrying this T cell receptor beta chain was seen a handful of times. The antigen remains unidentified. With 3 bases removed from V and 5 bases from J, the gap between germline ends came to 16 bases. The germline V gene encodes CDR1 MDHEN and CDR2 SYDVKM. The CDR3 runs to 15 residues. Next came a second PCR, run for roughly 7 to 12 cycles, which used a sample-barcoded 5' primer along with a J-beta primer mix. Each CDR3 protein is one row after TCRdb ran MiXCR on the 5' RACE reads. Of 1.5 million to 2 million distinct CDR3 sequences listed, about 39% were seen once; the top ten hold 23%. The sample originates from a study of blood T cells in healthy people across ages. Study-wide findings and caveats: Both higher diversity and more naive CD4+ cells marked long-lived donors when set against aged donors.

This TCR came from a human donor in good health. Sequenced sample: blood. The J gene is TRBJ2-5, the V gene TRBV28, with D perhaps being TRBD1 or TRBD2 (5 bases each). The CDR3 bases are TGTGCCAGCAGTTTGAGGGGACCCCTAGGGGAGACCCAGTACTTC. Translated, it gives CASSLRGPLGETQYF.